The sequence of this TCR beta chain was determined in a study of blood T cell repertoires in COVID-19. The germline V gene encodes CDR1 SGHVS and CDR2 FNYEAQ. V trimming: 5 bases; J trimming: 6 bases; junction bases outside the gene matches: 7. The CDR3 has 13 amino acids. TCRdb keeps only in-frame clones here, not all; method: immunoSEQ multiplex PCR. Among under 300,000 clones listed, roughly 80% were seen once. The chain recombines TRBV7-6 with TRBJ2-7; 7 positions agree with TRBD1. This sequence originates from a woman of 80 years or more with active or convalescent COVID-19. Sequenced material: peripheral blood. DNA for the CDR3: TGTGCCAGCAGCCGCAGACAGGGCGGCGAGCAGTACTTC. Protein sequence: CASSRRQGGEQYF. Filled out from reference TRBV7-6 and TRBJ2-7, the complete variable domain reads GAGVSQSPRYKVTKRGQDVALRCDPISGHVSLYWYRQALGQGPEFLTYFNYEAQQDKSGLPNDRFSAERPEGSISTLTIQRTEQRDSAMYRCASSRRQGGEQYFGPGTRLTVT.